Presented here are 23 T cell receptor beta chains from one specimen sequenced in a study of cytomegalovirus exposure and HLA in healthy donors. Researchers ran the PCR with 60 Vbeta and 13 Jbeta primers. The repertoire was sequenced with immunoSEQ multiplex PCR; TCRdb's copy has only in-frame clones and lacks some. Its table lists about 200,000 clones. The specimen was PBMCs. All receptors come from a girl aged 2 to 9 in good health and CMV-seropositive.

The CDR3 DNA follows: TGCAGCGTTGGAGTGGGGGGCGGGGGAGATACGCAGTATTTT. Amino acids: CSVGVGGGGDTQYF. This sequence joins TRBV29-1 and TRBJ2-3; tentative D call: TRBD2 (7 bases). The length of the CDR3 is 14 residues. V was trimmed by 4 bases and J by 5 bases, leaving 16 bases between them. From germline, CDR1 is SQVTM and CDR2 ANQGSEA.

The chain has TRBV2 and TRBJ2-5; unclear D gene. Germline V gives CDR1 SNHLY, CDR2 FYNNEI. V lost 7 bases to trimming and J lost 3 bases, with 9 bases between them. The length of the CDR3 is 12 residues. The CDR3 coding sequence is TGTGCCAGCAACAGCAATGAAGAGACCCAGTACTTC. Translation: CASNSNEETQYF.

The chain joins TRBV2 to TRBJ1-1; the D is unclear. Per germline, CDR1 SNHLY and CDR2 FYNNEI. This CDR3 has 14 residues. With 3 bases removed from V and 0 bases from J, the gap between germline ends came to 8 bases. The CDR3: CASSDLVVNTEAFF. The CDR3 DNA is TGTGCCAGCAGTGATTTAGTGGTGAACACTGAAGCTTTCTTT. Filled out from reference TRBV2 and TRBJ1-1, the complete variable domain reads EPEVTQTPSHQVTQMGQEVILRCVPISNHLYFYWYRQILGQKVEFLVSFYNNEISEKSEIFDDQFSVERPDGSNFTLKIRSTKLEDSAMYFCASSDLVVNTEAFFGQGTRLTVV.

This chain uses TRBV7-9 with TRBJ2-5, with 7 bases aligning to TRBD1. CDR1 and CDR2 (germline): SEHNR, FQNEAQ (reference sequence). The CDR3 is 15 residues long. The V gene end was trimmed by 7 bases and the J gene end by 1 base; junction bases not matched to a gene: 9. The CDR3 loop reads CASTSIRGTQETQYF. The CDR3 DNA is TGTGCCAGCACCTCTATCAGGGGGACCCAAGAGACCCAGTACTTC.

The chain has TRBV7-2 and TRBJ2-7, with TRBD2 identical over 11 bases. V lost 2 bases to trimming and J lost 1 base; unmatched junction nucleotides: 7. This CDR3 has 17 amino acids. Germline V CDR1 and CDR2: SGHTA, FQGNSA. This chain's CDR3 is CASSLIWGLAESYEQYF. Written as DNA, the CDR3 is TGTGCCAGCAGCTTAATCTGGGGACTAGCGGAATCCTACGAGCAGTACTTC.

This sequence joins TRBV11-2 and TRBJ2-2; 7 bases align to TRBD1. Trimming removed 7 bases from V and 1 base from J; junction bases left unmatched: 18. The length of the CDR3 is 19 residues. Germline loops: CDR1 SGHAT, CDR2 FQNNGV. CDR3 residues: CASTTPGTAEWGNTGELFF. The CDR3 DNA follows: TGTGCCAGCACTACTCCCGGGACAGCCGAGTGGGGGAACACCGGGGAGCTGTTTTTT.

J is TRBJ2-1 and V is TRBV7-6, with D maybe TRBD2 (6 bases). This CDR3 is 13 amino acids long. Germline V gene data show CDR1 as SGHVS and CDR2 as FNYEAQ. V lost 4 bases to trimming and J lost 5 bases, with 9 bases between them. The CDR3 nucleotides read TGTGCCAGCAGCTCGGGACTTGACAATGAGCAGTTCTTC. Protein product: CASSSGLDNEQFF.

This rearrangement joins TRBV10-2 to TRBJ2-7; D is unclear. CDR1 WSHSY and CDR2 SAAADI come from the germline V gene. V was shortened by 3 bases and J by 6 bases, with 15 bases between the two germline ends. The CDR3 runs 14 residues. CDR3 sequence: CASSDDSLDIEQYF. For the CDR3, the DNA is TGCGCCAGCAGTGACGATAGTCTAGATATCGAGCAGTACTTC.

The chain has TRBV27 and TRBJ1-4, with TRBD1 as a possible D gene (5 bases). Trimming stripped 6 bases from V and 5 bases from J, with 13 bases between. Germline CDR1 is MNHEY and CDR2 is SMNVEV (reference sequence). This CDR3 comprises 14 residues. The CDR3, as DNA: TGTGCCAGCAGCCCCGGGGGATCCAATGAAAAACTGTTTTTT. This encodes CASSPGGSNEKLFF.

The CDR3 DNA reads TGTGCCAGCAGCGGGACTAGCGGTGATTCCTACGAGCAGTACTTC. It encodes CASSGTSGDSYEQYF. The genes are TRBV9 and TRBJ2-7, with 10 bases fitting TRBD2. CDR1 is SGDLS and CDR2 is YYNGEE in the germline V gene. The CDR3 is made up of 15 amino acids. V gave up 3 bases and J gave up 1 base; unmatched junction bases: 4.

The J gene is TRBJ2-2, the V gene TRBV28, with 9 bases lining up with TRBD1. V trimming: 3 bases; J trimming: 1 base; junction bases outside the gene matches: 15. Germline CDR1 and CDR2: MDHEN and SYDVKM. CDR3 size: 20 residues. The CDR3 region is CASSLPQVGVDRGNTGELFF. CDR3 coding DNA: TGTGCCAGCAGTTTGCCTCAAGTTGGGGTGGACAGGGGGAACACCGGGGAGCTGTTTTTT.

V and J are TRBV28 and TRBJ2-7; D is unresolved. The V end was cut by 7 bases, the J end by 0 bases, with 10 bases between. The CDR3 totals 13 residues. The germline V gene has CDR1 MDHEN and CDR2 SYDVKM. Here the CDR3 reads CASNGLPSYEQYF. CDR3 DNA: TGTGCCAGCAACGGTTTACCCTCCTACGAGCAGTACTTC. Full variable domain (remainder filled in from reference TRBV28 and TRBJ2-7): DVKVTQSSRYLVKRTGEKVFLECVQDMDHENMFWYRQDPGLGLRLIYFSYDVKMKEKGDIPEGYSVSREKKERFSLILESASTNQTSMYLCASNGLPSYEQYFGPGTRLTVT.

As DNA, the CDR3 is TGTGCCAGCAGTTCACGATCTAGACCGGAGTACTTC. Its protein product is CASSSRSRPEYF. The chain has TRBV28 and TRBJ2-7; no reliable D call. Trimming removed 4 bases from V and 11 bases from J, with 15 bases in between. The CDR3 contains 12 residues. Looked up from germline, CDR1 is MDHEN and CDR2 is SYDVKM.

The rearrangement links TRBV4-2 to TRBJ2-6; TRBD1 matches at 7 bases. The CDR3 length is 17 residues. Per the germline V gene, CDR1 is LGHNA and CDR2 is YNFKEQ. J lost 4 bases, V lost 2 bases, and 8 bases had no gene match. CDR3 in DNA: TGTGCCAGCAGCCAAAATAAGGGACAGTCCGGGGCCAACGTCCTGACTTTC. The encoded protein is CASSQNKGQSGANVLTF.

This chain joins TRBV6-5 and TRBJ1-2; D unresolved. The ends were cut back, 0 bases at V and 4 bases at J, with 9 bases in the middle. Germline V gene data show CDR1 as MNHEY and CDR2 as SVGAGI. The CDR3 sequence is 14 residues long. CDR3 coding DNA: TGTGCCAGCAGTTACTCGGGAGGGTCCTATGGCTACACCTTC. This translates into CASSYSGGSYGYTF.

This chain links TRBV14 with TRBJ1-3; TRBD1 is a possible D gene (6 bases). The CDR3 is 11 residues long. Deletions cut 6 bases from V and 8 bases from J, with 8 bases between. CDR1 is SGHDN and CDR2 is FVKESK in the germline V gene. CDR3 amino acids: CASRSGDTIYF. CDR3 DNA sequence: TGTGCCAGCAGATCAGGGGACACCATATATTTT. The full variable domain, in which reference TRBV14 and TRBJ1-3 provide the parts outside the CDR3, is EAGVTQFPSHSVIEKGQTVTLRCDPISGHDNLYWYRRVMGKEIKFLLHFVKESKQDESGMPNNRFLAERTGGTYSTLKVQPAELEDSGVYFCASRSGDTIYFGEGSWLTVV.

The chain links TRBV27 to TRBJ2-7; 9 nucleotides align to TRBD1. This CDR3 spans 16 amino acids. After removal of 3 bases from V and 5 bases from J, the junction contained 11 bases not matched to a gene. Germline V lookup: CDR1 MNHEY, CDR2 SMNVEV (reference sequence). The CDR3 protein is CASSLGNYRGRNEQYF. The CDR3 nucleotides read TGTGCCAGCAGTTTGGGAAATTACAGGGGGCGAAACGAGCAGTACTTC.

J is TRBJ1-5 and V is TRBV27; no firm D call. CDR1 and CDR2 (germline): MNHEY, SMNVEV (reference sequence). CDR3 length: 14 amino acids. Trimming took off 2 bases at V and 4 bases at J, with 9 bases between the two ends. The CDR3 region is CASSLGRTNQPQHF. The CDR3 DNA sequence: TGTGCCAGCAGTTTAGGCAGGACTAATCAGCCCCAGCATTTT.

The chain uses TRBV5-1 and TRBJ2-3; possible D gene TRBD1, 6 bases. Germline loops: CDR1 SGHRS, CDR2 YFSETQ. Deletions cut 4 bases from V and 3 bases from J, with 18 bases between. CDR3 length: 16 residues. The CDR3 coding sequence is TGCGCCAGCAGCACCCCGTCCCGAGGGGGTACAGATACGCAGTATTTT. Translated: CASSTPSRGGTDTQYF.

The chain couples TRBV25-1 to TRBJ2-7, with 8 positions matching TRBD2. Germline V gene data show CDR1 as MGHDK and CDR2 as SYGVNS. CDR3 size: 14 residues. J lost 3 bases, V lost 6 bases, and 7 bases had no gene match. The CDR3, as DNA: TGTGCCAGCAGGGACTCTAGCGGGCTCTACGAGCAGTACTTC. It specifies CASRDSSGLYEQYF.

The J gene is TRBJ1-5, the V gene TRBV29-1; D ambiguous. Germline values: CDR1 SQVTM, CDR2 ANQGSEA. The CDR3 consists of 12 residues. With 4 bases removed from V and 2 bases from J, the gap between germline ends came to 6 bases. CDR3 nucleotides: TGCAGCGTTGTTTCGGGCAATCAGCCCCAGCATTTT. Translating it yields CSVVSGNQPQHF.

V usage is TRBV2 and J usage is TRBJ2-2; possibly TRBD2 for D (5 bases). The ends were cut back, 8 bases at V and 0 bases at J, with 13 bases in the middle. Germline CDR1 and CDR2: SNHLY and FYNNEI. The CDR3 has 15 residues. In DNA form, the CDR3 reads TGTGCCAGCGGACCGGAGGCCGCGAACACCGGGGAGCTGTTTTTT. This sequence encodes CASGPEAANTGELFF.

The chain carries TRBV5-4 and TRBJ1-1; D is ambiguous. Germline V gene sequence: CDR1 SGHNT, CDR2 YYREEE (reference sequence). The V and J ends lost 4 bases and 1 base respectively, with 8 bases between them. The CDR3 contains 13 residues. CDR3 coding DNA: TGTGCCAGCAGCATAACAGAGAACACTGAAGCTTTCTTT. The encoded protein is CASSITENTEAFF.